This passage covers 27 T cell receptor beta chains from one sample sequenced in a study of blood T cell repertoires in COVID-19. Libraries were prepared by immunoSEQ multiplex PCR; TCRdb keeps only in-frame clonotypes and omits some of them. The data hold 400,000 to 500,000 clones, with 86% observed a single time. Sequencing input: peripheral blood. The source of these receptors is a woman under 40 with active or convalescent COVID-19.

The V gene is TRBV10-3, the J gene TRBJ1-5; no reliable D call. Trimming removed 0 bases from V and 6 bases from J, with 6 bases in between. In germline, CDR1 is ENHRY, CDR2 SYGVKD. The CDR3 contains 13 residues. The CDR3 coding sequence is TGTGCCATCAGTGAGTCTAGGAGTCAGCCCCAGCATTTT. It codes for CAISESRSQPQHF.

V is TRBV4-1 and J is TRBJ2-2; D perhaps matches TRBD1 (5 bases). V lost 2 bases and J 1 base, leaving 8 bases between the germline ends. The CDR3 runs to 15 residues. Germline V gene data show CDR1 as MGHRA and CDR2 as YSYEKL. In nucleotides, the CDR3 is TGCGCCAGCAGCCAACACAGGTTGAACACCGGGGAGCTGTTTTTT. This sequence encodes CASSQHRLNTGELFF.

This clone was seen a handful of times. The chain has TRBV6-2 or TRBV6-3 and TRBJ2-7, with 9 bases identical to TRBD2. This CDR3 spans 16 amino acids. CDR1 is MNHEY, CDR2 SVGEGT, per germline. V gave up 6 bases and J gave up 0 bases; unmatched junction bases: 9. CDR3 in DNA: TGTGCCAGCAGCCCTTATACTAGCGGGCCCTCCTACGAGCAGTACTTC. It yields the protein CASSPYTSGPSYEQYF.

This sequence joins TRBV30 and TRBJ1-2; possibly TRBD1 for D (5 bases). This CDR3 comprises 13 residues. Germline CDR1 GTSNPN, CDR2 SVGIG (reference sequence). V lost 5 bases and J lost 4, with 14 bases in between. The CDR3 DNA sequence: TGTGCCTGGGATAAGGGGCAGGCCTATGGCTACACCTTC. Translated: CAWDKGQAYGYTF. The variable domain in full, with the rest retrieved from reference TRBV30 and TRBJ1-2, is SQTIHQWPATLVQPVGSPLSLECTVEGTSNPNLYWYRQAAGRGLQLLFYSVGIGQISSEVPQNLSASRPQDRQFILSSKKLLLSDSGFYLCAWDKGQAYGYTFGSGTRLTVV.

V is TRBV2 and J is TRBJ2-1; TRBD1 aligns across 7 bases. This CDR3 contains 16 residues. J was trimmed by 1 base and V by 6 bases; bases with no gene match: 9. The germline V gene encodes CDR1 SNHLY and CDR2 FYNNEI. The CDR3 nucleotides are TGTGCCAGCAGCTCGAACAGGGGAATGTCCTACAATGAGCAGTTCTTC. Protein: CASSSNRGMSYNEQFF.

This clone was observed a single time. The CDR3 region has the DNA TGTGCCAGCAGCCTCGACACTGAAGCTTTCTTT. Translated, it gives CASSLDTEAFF. The rearrangement joins TRBV5-6 to TRBJ1-1, with D uncertain. This CDR3 contains 11 residues. From germline, CDR1 is SGHDT and CDR2 YYEEEE. V lost 4 bases, J lost 3 bases, and 4 bases lay in between.

This chain joins TRBV6-1 and TRBJ2-7, with 7 bases aligning to TRBD1. V lost 2 bases, J lost 0 bases, and 10 bases stayed unmatched. This CDR3 is 17 amino acids long. Germline CDR1 and CDR2: MNHNS and SASEGT. For the CDR3, the DNA is TGTGCCAGCAGTGAATGGGGACAGTCGACTAACTCCTACGAGCAGTACTTC. Translation gives CASSEWGQSTNSYEQYF.

The genes are TRBV6-1 and TRBJ2-5; 10 positions match TRBD2. From germline, CDR1 is MNHNS and CDR2 SASEGT. V lost 6 bases and J lost 4; bases outside the gene matches: 2. The CDR3 totals 13 residues. CDR3 residues: CASRVAGGETQYF. CDR3 bases: TGTGCCAGCAGGGTAGCGGGAGGAGAGACCCAGTACTTC.

This clone was observed a handful of times. The chain joins TRBV7-6 to TRBJ2-1, with D possibly TRBD1 on 6 matching bases. Germline assignment: CDR1 SGHVS and CDR2 FNYEAQ. Deletions cut 1 base from V and 6 bases from J, with 16 bases between. CDR3 length equals 16 residues. CDR3 DNA: TGTGCCAGCAGCTTAGGAGACAGGTCATCCCCCAATGAGCAGTTCTTC. Its translation is CASSLGDRSSPNEQFF.

The gene calls are TRBV5-1 and TRBJ2-1; no reliable D call. Germline loops: CDR1 SGHRS, CDR2 YFSETQ. V dropped 4 bases and J dropped 7 bases, with 9 bases sitting between them. The CDR3 length is 12 residues. The CDR3 loop reads CASSPTENEQFF. The CDR3 nucleotides read TGCGCCAGCAGCCCCACCGAGAATGAGCAGTTCTTC.

The V call is TRBV5-1, the J call TRBJ1-2; D possibly corresponds to TRBD1 (6 bases). The CDR3 runs to 14 residues. V was trimmed by 3 bases and J by 5 bases, leaving 14 bases between them. The germline V gene encodes CDR1 SGHRS and CDR2 YFSETQ. The DNA for the CDR3 is TGCGCCAGCAGCTCAAAGGGGGAGGGGTATGGCTACACCTTC. Protein sequence: CASSSKGEGYGYTF.

This chain connects TRBV3-1 (or the pseudogene TRBV3-2) to TRBJ2-3; 8 nucleotides agree with TRBD2. V shed 3 bases, J shed 5 bases, and the junction held 10 bases outside the gene matches. Germline lookup yields CDR1 LGHDT and CDR2 YNNKEL (reference sequence). The CDR3 consists of 16 residues. The DNA of the CDR3 is TGTGCCAGCAGCCAGACGTCCCGGGGGGGAGGAGATACGCAGTATTTT. Translating gives CASSQTSRGGGDTQYF.

V gene TRBV10-2 combines with J gene TRBJ1-1; 7 bases align to TRBD1. Germline CDR1 WSHSY, CDR2 SAAADI. The CDR3 runs 14 residues. V lost 7 bases to trimming and J lost 7 bases; unmatched junction nucleotides: 12. CDR3 nucleotides: TGCGCCAGCATCCCCGAAGGGGGCGGAAATGAAGCTTTCTTT. Its protein is CASIPEGGGNEAFF.

The V and J genes are TRBV19 and TRBJ2-2; D is perhaps TRBD1 (5 bases). Trimming left V 4 bases short and J 1 base short, with 7 bases between. CDR1 is LNHDA, CDR2 SQIVND, per germline (reference sequence). The CDR3 totals 14 residues. The DNA of the CDR3 is TGTGCCAGTAGTACCGGACAGAACACCGGGGAGCTGTTTTTT. Translating it yields CASSTGQNTGELFF.

The rearrangement uses TRBV6-6 and TRBJ1-6; 11 nucleotides line up with TRBD1. V dropped 7 bases and J dropped 7; count of bases not matched to a gene: 9. The V gene's germline CDR1 is MNHNY and CDR2 SVGAGI (reference sequence). This CDR3 is built from 16 residues. The CDR3 protein is CASTERDRGWNSPLHF. CDR3 bases: TGTGCCAGCACCGAACGGGACAGGGGGTGGAATTCACCCCTCCACTTT.

The chain recombines TRBV10-3 with TRBJ1-2; D not certain. Trimming removed 7 bases at V and 8 bases at J, with 20 bases between. The germline gives CDR1 ENHRY, CDR2 SYGVKD. CDR3 length equals 14 residues. This CDR3 is CAITRAPGVMGYTF. Written as DNA, the CDR3 is TGTGCCATCACCAGAGCCCCAGGTGTAATGGGCTACACCTTC.

J is TRBJ1-1 and V is TRBV6-2 or TRBV6-3; 9 nucleotides align to TRBD1. V was pared by 5 bases and J by 5 bases, with 3 bases of the junction left unmatched. CDR3 length: 13 residues. In germline, CDR1 is MNHEY, CDR2 SVGEGT. The CDR3 reads CASSRQGGTEAFF. Written as DNA, the CDR3 is TGTGCCAGCAGTCGACAGGGGGGAACTGAAGCTTTCTTT.

The chain has TRBV30 and TRBJ2-2, with 14 bases aligning to TRBD2. This CDR3 is 14 amino acids long. Germline loops: CDR1 GTSNPN, CDR2 SVGIG (reference sequence). Trimming cost V 5 bases and J 5 bases; bases outside gene matches: 1. The CDR3 region has the DNA TGTGCCTGGCGACTAGCGGGAGGGACCGGGGAGCTGTTTTTT. The encoded protein is CAWRLAGGTGELFF.

The rearrangement joins TRBV7-2 to TRBJ2-7, with D possibly matching TRBD2 (5 bases). The CDR3 totals 15 residues. Trimming took 2 bases from V and 0 from J, leaving 11 bases between them. Germline V gene data show CDR1 as SGHTA and CDR2 as FQGNSA. CDR3 residues: CASSLRAGNSYEQYF. CDR3 nucleotide sequence: TGTGCCAGCAGCTTACGGGCGGGTAACTCCTACGAGCAGTACTTC.

The V gene is TRBV5-1, the J gene TRBJ2-1; 7 bases are a match to TRBD2. Trimming removed 4 bases from V and 1 base from J; junction bases left unmatched: 5. Germline values: CDR1 SGHRS, CDR2 YFSETQ. The CDR3 runs 15 residues. The chain's CDR3 is CASSPGGTSYNEQFF. CDR3 coding DNA: TGCGCCAGCAGCCCGGGGGGTACGTCCTACAATGAGCAGTTCTTC.

The chain has TRBV25-1 and TRBJ2-3, with 7 bases aligning to TRBD2. Germline V CDR1 and CDR2: MGHDK, SYGVNS. The CDR3 has 14 amino acids. The V and J ends lost 1 base and 4 bases, in that order; junction bases with no gene match: 2. The CDR3 is CASSESRGSDTQYF. CDR3 bases: TGTGCCAGCAGTGAATCGCGGGGGTCAGATACGCAGTATTTT. Complete variable domain (other parts from reference TRBV25-1 and TRBJ2-3): EADIYQTPRYLVIGTGKKITLECSQTMGHDKMYWYQQDPGMELHLIHYSYGVNSTEKGDLSSESTVSRIRTEHFPLTLESARPSHTSQYLCASSESRGSDTQYFGPGTRLTVL.

The chain couples TRBV5-8 to TRBJ2-5; 8 nucleotides match TRBD1. V shed 3 bases, J shed 2 bases, and the junction held 12 bases outside the gene matches. CDR1 SGHTS and CDR2 YDEGEE come from the germline V gene. The CDR3 is 17 amino acids. This CDR3 reads CASSSMRQGRAQETQYF. CDR3 DNA sequence: TGTGCCAGCAGCTCGATGCGACAGGGGCGAGCGCAAGAGACCCAGTACTTC.

The chain joins TRBV18 to TRBJ1-1; the D gene is possibly TRBD1 (6 bases). Germline-derived CDR1 and CDR2 are KGHSH and LQKENI. There are 17 residues in the CDR3. V was clipped by 0 bases and J by 2 bases, with 16 bases between them. The CDR3 loop reads CASSPPGSSQGNTEAFF. Written as DNA, the CDR3 is TGTGCCAGCTCACCACCGGGCAGTTCACAGGGAAACACTGAAGCTTTCTTT. The variable domain in full, with the rest retrieved from reference TRBV18 and TRBJ1-1, is NAGVMQNPRHLVRRRGQEARLRCSPMKGHSHVYWYRQLPEEGLKFMVYLQKENIIDESGMPKERFSAEFPKEGPSILRIQQVVRGDSAAYFCASSPPGSSQGNTEAFFGQGTRLTVV.

This chain connects TRBV5-6 to TRBJ2-7; 9 nucleotides line up with TRBD1. The ends lost 3 bases at V and 5 bases at J; junction bases unmatched: 3. Germline V gene lookup returns CDR1 SGHDT and CDR2 YYEEEE. This CDR3 has 13 residues. The CDR3 region is CASSWDRVHEQYF. The CDR3 DNA sequence: TGTGCCAGCAGCTGGGACAGGGTCCACGAGCAGTACTTC.

This CDR3 reads CASSLEVPAGATGELFF. Written as DNA, the CDR3 is TGTGCCAGCAGCTTAGAAGTCCCAGCGGGGGCGACCGGGGAGCTGTTTTTT. The chain joins TRBV11-2 to TRBJ2-2; 8 positions agree with TRBD2. The CDR3 loop spans 17 amino acids. Germline V gene data show CDR1 as SGHAT and CDR2 as FQNNGV. The junction had 8 bases not matched to a gene; V was cut back by 0 bases and J by 5 bases.

This rearrangement joins TRBV4-1 to TRBJ1-2; 10 bases match TRBD1. Germline V gives CDR1 MGHRA, CDR2 YSYEKL. V was clipped by 0 bases and J by 8 bases; unmatched bases: 6. The CDR3 covers 15 residues. The CDR3 DNA sequence: TGCGCCAGCAGCCAAGACGACAGGGGGCGCGGGGGCTACACCTTC. This encodes CASSQDDRGRGGYTF.

The count of this clone is one. The chain employs TRBV18 and TRBJ1-1; D is unclear. The CDR3 covers 13 residues. CDR1 and CDR2 from the germline V gene are KGHSH and LQKENI. V was shortened by 5 bases and J by 3 bases, with 10 bases between the two germline ends. Here the CDR3 reads CASSYESDTEAFF. The CDR3 bases are TGTGCCAGCTCATACGAATCGGACACTGAAGCTTTCTTT.